Here is one T cell receptor beta chain with its context. Its antigen remains unknown. The germline gene is not matched at one end of the junction; a read error may be the cause. The CDR3 is made up of 15 amino acids. CDR1 is MDHEN, CDR2 SYDVKM, per germline. The record originates from a study of T cell repertoires in cytomegalovirus infection. About the study: Public signatures in TCR beta pointed to CMV infection and matching HLA type.

Each CDR3 protein gets one entry after TCRdb re-called the reads with MiXCR. There are about 740,000 distinct CDR3 sequences in the sample; 35% to 45% occur only once, and around 2.6% lies in the top ten. Regarding the study as a whole: Carriers of CMV and the relevant HLA type were discriminated by public TCR beta frequency. Across the ex vivo response, the dominant clonotypes were HLA-C-restricted CMV-specific TCR beta clonotypes.

This TCR came from a human donor in good health (CMV status not recorded). Some clones in this sample may be carry-over from other donors' samples. Sequenced: PBMCs. The V gene is TRBV28, the J gene TRBJ1-2; weak D call: TRBD1 (5 bases). CDR3: CACSPGAVSNYGYTF. The CDR3, as DNA: TGTGCCTGCAGCCCCGGGGCAGTTTCTAACTATGGCTACACCTTC.